This entry describes one T cell receptor beta chain. The method was immunoSEQ multiplex PCR; TCRdb's version includes in-frame clones alone and lacks a portion of them. The sample shows about 30,000 clones, around 89% of them seen only once. This sample stems from a study of T cell changes during pregnancy in multiple sclerosis. Deletions cut 5 bases from V and 1 base from J, with 14 bases between. Per the germline V gene, CDR1 is MNHEY and CDR2 is SMNVEV (reference sequence). The CDR3 contains 15 residues. This TCR was recovered from a female donor with multiple sclerosis, enrolled in a pregnancy study. The chain uses TRBV27 and TRBJ1-1; D gene uncertain. The starting material was CD8+ T cells from peripheral blood mononuclear cells, obtained in the second trimester of pregnancy. DNA for the CDR3: TGTGCCAGCAGTCACTGGAGGGTGGAGAACACTGAAGCTTTCTTT. Encoded protein: CASSHWRVENTEAFF.